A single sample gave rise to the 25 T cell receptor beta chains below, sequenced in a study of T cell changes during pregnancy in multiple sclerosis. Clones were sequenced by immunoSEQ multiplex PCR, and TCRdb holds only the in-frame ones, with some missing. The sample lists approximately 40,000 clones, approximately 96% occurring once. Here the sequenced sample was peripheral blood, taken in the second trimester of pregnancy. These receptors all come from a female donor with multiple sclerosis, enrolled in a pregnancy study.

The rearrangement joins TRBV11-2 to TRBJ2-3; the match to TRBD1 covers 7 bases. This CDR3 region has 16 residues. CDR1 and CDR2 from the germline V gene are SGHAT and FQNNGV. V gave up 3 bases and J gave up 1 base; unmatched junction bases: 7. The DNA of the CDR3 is TGTGCCAGCAGCTTCCGACAGGGTCTAGGCACAGATACGCAGTATTTT. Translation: CASSFRQGLGTDTQYF.

CDR3 amino acids: CASSSTTGPGSYNEQFF. Here the CDR3 DNA reads TGTGCCAGCAGCTCAACCACAGGACCCGGCTCCTACAATGAGCAGTTCTTC. The chain combines TRBV7-3 with TRBJ2-1; possibly TRBD1 for D (5 bases). Trimming took 4 bases from V and 0 from J, leaving 16 bases between them. The CDR3 contains 17 residues. Germline V gene lookup returns CDR1 SGHTA and CDR2 FQGTGA.

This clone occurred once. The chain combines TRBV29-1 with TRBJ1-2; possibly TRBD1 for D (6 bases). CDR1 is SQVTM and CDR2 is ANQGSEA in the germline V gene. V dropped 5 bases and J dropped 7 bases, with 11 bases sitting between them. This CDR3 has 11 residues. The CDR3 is CSVPTGGGYTF. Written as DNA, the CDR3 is TGCAGCGTTCCGACAGGAGGTGGCTACACCTTC. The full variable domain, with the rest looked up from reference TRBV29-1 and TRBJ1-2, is SAVISQKPSRDICQRGTSLTIQCQVDSQVTMMFWYRQQPGQSLTLIATANQGSEATYESGFVIDKFPISRPNLTFSTLTVSNMSPEDSSIYLCSVPTGGGYTFGSGTRLTVV.

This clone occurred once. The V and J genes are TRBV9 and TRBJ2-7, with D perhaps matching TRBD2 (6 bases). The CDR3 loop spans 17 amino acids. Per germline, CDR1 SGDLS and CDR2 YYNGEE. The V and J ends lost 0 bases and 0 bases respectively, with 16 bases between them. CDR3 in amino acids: CASSVGEGYGSSYEQYF. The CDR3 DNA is TGTGCCAGCAGCGTAGGTGAGGGGTACGGGAGCTCCTACGAGCAGTACTTC.

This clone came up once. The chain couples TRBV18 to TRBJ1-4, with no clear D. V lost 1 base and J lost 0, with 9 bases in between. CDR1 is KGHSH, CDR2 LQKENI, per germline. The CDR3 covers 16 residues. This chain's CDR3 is CASSPRPGTTNEKLFF. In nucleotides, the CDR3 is TGTGCCAGCTCACCACGTCCGGGAACAACTAATGAAAAACTGTTTTTT.

The CDR3 nucleotides are TGTGCCAGCAGCGTCCTAGCGGGTTCCTACAATGAGCAGTTCTTC. It encodes CASSVLAGSYNEQFF. The V and J genes are TRBV9 and TRBJ2-1, with 8 bases matching TRBD2. Germline loops: CDR1 SGDLS, CDR2 YYNGEE. This CDR3 is 15 amino acids long. The V and J ends lost 2 bases and 1 base, in that order; junction bases with no gene match: 2.

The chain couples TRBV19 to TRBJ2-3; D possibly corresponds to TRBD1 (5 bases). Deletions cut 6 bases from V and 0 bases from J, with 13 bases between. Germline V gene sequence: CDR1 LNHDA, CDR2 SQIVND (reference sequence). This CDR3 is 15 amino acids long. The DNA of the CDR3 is TGTGCCAGTAGGCCCAGGCAGGGTAGCACAGATACGCAGTATTTT. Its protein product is CASRPRQGSTDTQYF.

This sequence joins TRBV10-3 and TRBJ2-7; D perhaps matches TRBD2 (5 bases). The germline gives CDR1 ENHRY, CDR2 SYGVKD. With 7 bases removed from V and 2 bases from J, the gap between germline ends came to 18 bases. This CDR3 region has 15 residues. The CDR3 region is CAIIIGIPGAYEQYF. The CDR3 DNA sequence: TGTGCCATCATCATCGGGATTCCAGGTGCCTACGAGCAGTACTTC.

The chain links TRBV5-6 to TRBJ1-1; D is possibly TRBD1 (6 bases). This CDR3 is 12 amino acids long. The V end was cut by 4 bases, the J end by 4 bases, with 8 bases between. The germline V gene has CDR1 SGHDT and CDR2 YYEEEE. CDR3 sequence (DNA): TGTGCCAGCAGCGTCAGGGGCACTGAAGCTTTCTTT. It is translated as CASSVRGTEAFF. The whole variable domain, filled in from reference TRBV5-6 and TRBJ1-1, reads DAGVTQSPTHLIKTRGQQVTLRCSPKSGHDTVSWYQQALGQGPQFIFQYYEEEERQRGNFPDRFSGHQFPNYSSELNVNALLLGDSALYLCASSVRGTEAFFGQGTRLTVV.

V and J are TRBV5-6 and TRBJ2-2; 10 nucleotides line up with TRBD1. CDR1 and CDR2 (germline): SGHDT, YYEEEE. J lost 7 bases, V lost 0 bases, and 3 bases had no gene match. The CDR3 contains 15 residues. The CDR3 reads CASSLGQGAVGELFF. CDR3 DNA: TGTGCCAGCAGCTTGGGACAGGGGGCGGTCGGGGAGCTGTTTTTT. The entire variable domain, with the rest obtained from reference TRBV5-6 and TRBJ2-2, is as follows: DAGVTQSPTHLIKTRGQQVTLRCSPKSGHDTVSWYQQALGQGPQFIFQYYEEEERQRGNFPDRFSGHQFPNYSSELNVNALLLGDSALYLCASSLGQGAVGELFFGEGSRLTVL.

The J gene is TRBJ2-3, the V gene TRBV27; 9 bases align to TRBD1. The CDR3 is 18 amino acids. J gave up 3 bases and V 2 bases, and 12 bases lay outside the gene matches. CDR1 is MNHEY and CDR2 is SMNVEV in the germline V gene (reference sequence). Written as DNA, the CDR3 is TGTGCCAGCAGTTTACAAGGGAGAGGGACAGGGAGGACAGATACGCAGTATTTT. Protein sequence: CASSLQGRGTGRTDTQYF.

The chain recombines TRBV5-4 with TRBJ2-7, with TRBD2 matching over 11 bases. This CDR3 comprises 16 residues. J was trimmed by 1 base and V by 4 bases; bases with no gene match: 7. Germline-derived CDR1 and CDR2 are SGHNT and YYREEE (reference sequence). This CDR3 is CASSRLVAGGSYEQYF. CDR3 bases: TGTGCCAGCAGCCGCCTGGTAGCGGGGGGGTCCTACGAGCAGTACTTC.

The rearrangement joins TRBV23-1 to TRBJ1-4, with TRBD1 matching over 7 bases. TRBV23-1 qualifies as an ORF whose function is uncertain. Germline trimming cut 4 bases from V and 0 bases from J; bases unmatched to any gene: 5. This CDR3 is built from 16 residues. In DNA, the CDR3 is TGCGCCAGCAGTCGGCCCAGGGGGACAACTAATGAAAAACTGTTTTTT. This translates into CASSRPRGTTNEKLFF.

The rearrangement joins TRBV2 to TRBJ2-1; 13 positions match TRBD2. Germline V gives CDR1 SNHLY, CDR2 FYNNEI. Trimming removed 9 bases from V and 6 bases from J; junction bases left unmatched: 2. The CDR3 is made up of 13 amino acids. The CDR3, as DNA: TGTGCCAGTAGGACTAGCGGGGGCAATGAGCAGTTCTTC. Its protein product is CASRTSGGNEQFF.

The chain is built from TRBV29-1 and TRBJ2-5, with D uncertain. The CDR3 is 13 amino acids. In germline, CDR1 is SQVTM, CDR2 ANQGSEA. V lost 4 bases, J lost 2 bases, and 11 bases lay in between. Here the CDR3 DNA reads TGCAGCGTTGCTTGGGCCCATCAAGAGACCCAGTACTTC. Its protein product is CSVAWAHQETQYF. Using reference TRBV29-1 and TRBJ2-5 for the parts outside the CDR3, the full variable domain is SAVISQKPSRDICQRGTSLTIQCQVDSQVTMMFWYRQQPGQSLTLIATANQGSEATYESGFVIDKFPISRPNLTFSTLTVSNMSPEDSSIYLCSVAWAHQETQYFGPGTRLLVL.

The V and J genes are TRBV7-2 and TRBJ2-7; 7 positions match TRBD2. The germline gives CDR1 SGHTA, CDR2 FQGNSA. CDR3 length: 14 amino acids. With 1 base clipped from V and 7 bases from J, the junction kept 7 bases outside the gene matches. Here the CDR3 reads CASSLVAGVKEQYF. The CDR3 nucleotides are TGTGCCAGCAGCTTAGTTGCGGGGGTAAAGGAGCAGTACTTC.

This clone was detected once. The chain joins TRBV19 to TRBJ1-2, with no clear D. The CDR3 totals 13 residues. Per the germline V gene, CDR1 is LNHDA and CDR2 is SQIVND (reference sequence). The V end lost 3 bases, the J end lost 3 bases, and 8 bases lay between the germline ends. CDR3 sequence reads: CASSISLYYGYTF. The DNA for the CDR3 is TGTGCCAGTAGTATTAGTTTATACTATGGCTACACCTTC. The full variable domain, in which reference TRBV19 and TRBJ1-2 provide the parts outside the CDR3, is DGGITQSPKYLFRKEGQNVTLSCEQNLNHDAMYWYRQDPGQGLRLIYYSQIVNDFQKGDIAEGYSVSREKKESFPLTVTSAQKNPTAFYLCASSISLYYGYTFGSGTRLTVV.

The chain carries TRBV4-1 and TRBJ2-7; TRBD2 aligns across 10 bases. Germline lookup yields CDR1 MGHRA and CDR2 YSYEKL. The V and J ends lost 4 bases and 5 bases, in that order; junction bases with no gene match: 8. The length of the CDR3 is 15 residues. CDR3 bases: TGCGCCAGCAGCCGCTCTAGCGGGAGCGGGGACGAGCAGTACTTC. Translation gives CASSRSSGSGDEQYF.

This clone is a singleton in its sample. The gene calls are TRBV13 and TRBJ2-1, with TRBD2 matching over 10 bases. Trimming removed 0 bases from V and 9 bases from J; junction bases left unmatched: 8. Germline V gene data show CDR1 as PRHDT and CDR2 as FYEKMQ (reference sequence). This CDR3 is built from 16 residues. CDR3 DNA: TGTGCCAGCAGCTTAGGGTCGGGGACTAGCGTCGGTGAGCAGTTCTTC. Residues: CASSLGSGTSVGEQFF.

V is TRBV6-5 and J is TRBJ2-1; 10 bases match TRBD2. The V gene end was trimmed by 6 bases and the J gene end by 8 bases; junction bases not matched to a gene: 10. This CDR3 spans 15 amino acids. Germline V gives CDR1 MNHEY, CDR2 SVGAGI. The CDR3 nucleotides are TGTGCCAGCAGCTCCATAGCGGGGGGCATCCATGAGCAGTTCTTC. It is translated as CASSSIAGGIHEQFF.

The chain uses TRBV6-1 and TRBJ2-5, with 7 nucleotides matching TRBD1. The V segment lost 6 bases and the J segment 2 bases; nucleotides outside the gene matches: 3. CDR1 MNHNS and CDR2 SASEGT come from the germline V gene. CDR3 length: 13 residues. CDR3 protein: CASSGDSQETQYF. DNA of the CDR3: TGTGCCAGCAGCGGGGACAGTCAAGAGACCCAGTACTTC.

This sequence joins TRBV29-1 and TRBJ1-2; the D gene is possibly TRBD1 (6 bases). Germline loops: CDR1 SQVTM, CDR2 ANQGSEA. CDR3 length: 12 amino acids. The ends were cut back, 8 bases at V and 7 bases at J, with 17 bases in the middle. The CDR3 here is CSITRAQGGYTF. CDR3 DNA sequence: TGCAGCATAACCCGGGCACAGGGTGGCTACACCTTC. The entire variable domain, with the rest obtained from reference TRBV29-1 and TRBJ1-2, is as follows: SAVISQKPSRDICQRGTSLTIQCQVDSQVTMMFWYRQQPGQSLTLIATANQGSEATYESGFVIDKFPISRPNLTFSTLTVSNMSPEDSSIYLCSITRAQGGYTFGSGTRLTVV.

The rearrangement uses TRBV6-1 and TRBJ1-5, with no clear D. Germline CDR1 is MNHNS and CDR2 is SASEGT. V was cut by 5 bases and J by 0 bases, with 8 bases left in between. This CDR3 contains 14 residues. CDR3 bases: TGTGCCAGCAGTTTCCCGGGTAGCAATCAGCCCCAGCATTTT. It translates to CASSFPGSNQPQHF.

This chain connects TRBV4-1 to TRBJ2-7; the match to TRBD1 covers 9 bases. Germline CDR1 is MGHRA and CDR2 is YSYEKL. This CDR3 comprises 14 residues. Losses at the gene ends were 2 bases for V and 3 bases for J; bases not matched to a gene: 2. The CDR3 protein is CASSQNRGLYEQYF. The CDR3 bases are TGCGCCAGCAGCCAAAACAGGGGGCTCTACGAGCAGTACTTC.

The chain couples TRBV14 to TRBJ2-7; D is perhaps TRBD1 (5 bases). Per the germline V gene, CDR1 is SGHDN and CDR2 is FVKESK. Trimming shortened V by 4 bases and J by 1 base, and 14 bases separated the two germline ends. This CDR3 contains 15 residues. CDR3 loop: CASSPLGQTSYEQYF. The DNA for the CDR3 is TGTGCCAGCAGCCCCCTGGGGCAGACTTCCTACGAGCAGTACTTC.